A single T cell receptor (beta chain) is shown here with its context. This receptor's antigen is unknown. Base qualities are missing; no much larger clone stands one base away. Libraries were made using the immunoSEQ multiplex PCR assay. The multiplex PCR relied on a mix of 60 forward primers for TCR Vbeta segments and 13 reverse primers for TCR Jbeta segments. The CDR3 region of rearranged TCR beta genes was amplified from genomic DNA by a multiplex PCR assay. On the Illumina HiSeq System, the amplified TCR beta libraries were sequenced as 87-base-pair reads. Regarding the original processing steps: Across the 600 to 700 repertoires, a later analysis counted 75 million to 90 million unique TCR beta chains, around 11 million of which were shared by at least two donors. Raw reads were error-corrected and collapsed into unique sequences with a nearest-neighbor algorithm that merged closely related sequences to remove PCR and sequencing errors. Alignment of CDR3 sequences to IMGT reference sequences was used to assign V, D and J gene segments. For a sequence to be retained, a match of at least six nucleotides to both a V gene segment and a J gene segment was required. A rearrangement counted as productive if the CDR3 had no stop codons and remained in frame with V and J, and every other rearrangement counted as non-productive. Following IMGT convention, CDR3 was defined as the stretch from the second conserved V-encoded cysteine up to the conserved J-encoded phenylalanine. The earlier analysis of about 530 of the donors excluded any sequence lacking an unambiguous match to a single V gene segment. In an earlier analysis of some 590 of the donors, a V segment was called functional when productive rearrangements were above 56.7%, and segregating when the standard deviation between donors exceeded 5%. A statistical classification framework was built for diagnosing cytomegalovirus status from the catalog of TCR beta chain sequences. In a later analysis, TCR nucleotide sequences were compared against IMGT/GENE-DB human TR gene sequences so that V and J genes could be assigned. A later analysis assigned CDR3 sequences and most-parsimonious VDJ recombination scenarios with the TCRdist pipeline. In a later analysis, each TCR beta chain was defined by its CDR3 amino acid sequence together with its V-gene family, and reads without a unique V-gene family were excluded. A later analysis removed 592 highly shared, low-generation-probability nucleotide sequences to deal with suspected cross-contamination and a sequencing artifact. A later analysis calculated a clonal expansion index for each public chain from normalized within-repertoire ranks of inferred template counts. In a later analysis, generation probabilities were computed using a VDJ recombination model fitted to out-of-frame rearrangements, and the results were checked against IGoR. Hypergeometric tests were used in a later analysis to score TCR-TCR, TCR-HLA and TCR-CMV co-occurrence, with a repertoire-size bias correction applied to the TCR pairs. False discovery rates were estimated in a later analysis by permuting HLA or CMV assignments 20 times. In a later analysis, co-occurring TCRs were grouped using DBSCAN, and TCRdist sequence similarity was added for clustering within HLA-allele-positive subsets. Repertoires with fewer than 30,000 or more than 120,000 public chains, plus five repertoires with anomalous nucleotide sharing, were excluded from co-occurrence clustering. In TCRdb, the immuneACCESS table is reduced to in-frame sequences with V and J assigned. These tables do not hold every clone; where another copy was compared, an unresolved V gene accounts for under half, and the others remain unexplained. V and J calls and clone size are given by that table; D and trimming were obtained from the DNA. This sample lists approximately 160,000 clones; around 80% were detected once. 1.4% of the sample is taken by the ten largest.

The sample is drawn from a study of cytomegalovirus exposure and HLA in healthy donors (dated by TCRdb to between 2016 and 2019). Study-level background: In an earlier analysis of approximately 500 of the donors, roughly 300 Gb of sequence data and 100 million or so unique TCR beta sequences from about 190 million T cells were reported. Approximately 310 gigabases of sequencing data and approximately 85 million unique TCR sequences were included in an early release covering 550 to 800 HLA-typed donors. Of the roughly 400 genotyped donors, about 80% fell in the genetic ancestry cluster associated with self-reported Caucasian donors. The study was designed to test whether signatures of past pathogen exposure could be identified by cataloging public T cell receptors. The study used immunosequencing to profile the T cell repertoires of approximately 640 subjects and linked those repertoires to cytomegalovirus serostatus. A separate validation cohort of over a hundred different subjects was used in addition to the roughly 700-subject first cohort. High-throughput TCR immunosequencing, statistical association of individual TCRs with disease status, and machine learning were combined to predict cytomegalovirus infection status. A later analysis re-examined previously published TCR beta repertoires from several hundred donors and added high-resolution HLA genotyping to investigate patterns of TCR occurrence. Rather than drawing on any new phenotypic data, the later analysis identified candidate immune exposures from TCR beta sequences and the way those sequences occurred across donors. In an earlier analysis of a few hundred of the donors, high-throughput TCR beta sequencing was used to judge whether each TCR beta V gene segment behaved as functional or pseudogenic. Donor age, sex, ethnicity and CMV serostatus were collected together with the repertoire data. In a later genetic analysis, genome-wide SNP genotypes for about 65% of the roughly 670 donors were used, and that subset was treated as a discovery cohort. All discovery cohort repertoires had been generated using a single sequencing platform. HLA typing included class I and class II loci at four-digit resolution. Typing coverage varied by locus: 629-630 donors for A, B, C, DRB1 and DQB1; approximately 520 for DQA1; more than 600 for DPA1; roughly 450 for DPB1. Five DR-DQ haplotypes were handled as single units for association and clustering, since linkage in the cohort was strong. Among over 350 genotyped donors of the cohort, an average of 235,054 unique TCR beta nucleotide sequences were sequenced per donor, roughly a sixth of them non-productive. On the study overall, not on this receptor specifically: When HLA alleles, especially DR and DQ, strongly co-occurred, TCR associations were difficult to assign to individual alleles. In a later analysis, HLA-associated TCR beta chains were found to be more clonally expanded and to have lower generation probabilities than equally common non-associated chains. According to a later analysis, most CMV-associated TCR beta chains appeared to be HLA-restricted, and the HLA associations seemed to be driven largely by CMV exposure. Most TCR sequences were seen in very few donors, while some public TCRs were found in many individuals. Cytomegalovirus status was reported to be diagnosed by the classifier with high specificity and sensitivity in both the original and validation cohorts. This cohort had only TCR beta chains sequenced, and the lack of alpha or paired-chain data limited which features could be detected. Three of the identified cytomegalovirus-associated TCR beta chains were confirmed in vitro to be specific for cytomegalovirus antigens. In a later analysis, TCR association rates were found to vary across HLA loci, with the most associated TCRs seen for DRB1 alleles and the fewest for HLA-C alleles. A further reported finding was that TCR beta sequences accurately predicted the HLA-A and HLA-B alleles for most subjects in the first cohort. The authors suggested that the approach could potentially be generalized to other disease states and immunological phenotypes. According to a later genetic analysis, donors in an Asian-associated ancestry cluster had fewer N-insertions in productive TCRs than the roughly 700-donor mean. The study listed around 160 TCR beta chains as associated with cytomegalovirus. Linkage disequilibrium might explain the correlated functional status among segregating V segments, but an unknown experimental factor could not be ruled out. Because the 87-base-pair reads could not distinguish some IMGT-functional V segments, including TRBV6-2 and TRBV6-3, those segments were excluded. Because counts were too low, about 15 rarely observed V segments, including chromosome 9 orphons, were left out of the earlier analysis of about 620 of the donors. Specific HLA alleles were associated with 15,000 to 20,000 TCR beta sequences at a false discovery rate of 0.05 in a later analysis. A later analysis reported that several top co-occurrence clusters appeared linked to parvovirus B19, influenza, CMV and Epstein-Barr virus. Broadly in line with IMGT annotations, most TCR beta V segments showed up in productive rearrangements about 90% or about 30% of the time in an earlier analysis of a few hundred of the donors. HLA typing was unavailable for some donors at each locus, so association tests used only the typed subset. Roughly uniform sequencing depth across donors was assumed in presence/absence analyses, although this assumption may not hold. A cluster of highly shared sequence variants was judged likely to represent a technical artifact of the sequencing pipeline. V-gene and J-gene trimming of TCR beta chains was associated with a missense DCLRE1C variant in a later genetic analysis, and the association was replicated in an independent cohort. For the cohort, immune exposure information was limited to CMV serostatus.

The V end loses 3 bases and the J end loses 7 bases, and a stretch of 15 bases separates them. The germline V gene specifies ENHRY as CDR1 and SYGVKD as CDR2. The CDR3 measures 14 amino acids from cysteine to phenylalanine. The kept DNA is CDR3 alone, 42 bases in frame from the first base. The cohort was made up of several hundred healthy bone marrow donors. At the time of sampling, all cohort members were nominally healthy, though unrecorded immune exposures were likely present. The donor was CMV seropositive and belonged to the group of about 290 seropositive cohort members. Every donor gave a peripheral blood sample, and the peripheral blood mononuclear cells from that sample were used for TCR beta sequencing. The Qiagen DNeasy Blood Extraction Kit was used to extract genomic DNA from the blood cell samples.

Rearrangement joined TRBV10-3 to TRBJ2-5; TRBD1 is perhaps the D gene, given 5 matching bases. The TCR sequence derives from a woman aged 25 to 45 in good health and CMV-seropositive. The specimen was PBMCs. The DNA reads as follows: TGTGCCATCAGTGACTCAGGACAAGGTCGGACCCAGTACTTC. It translates as CAISDSGQGRTQYF.